This T cell receptor (beta chain) was captured by sequencing in a study of T cell responses to AZD1222 COVID-19 vaccine. Points from the study as a whole: Clonal diversity was possibly underestimated, and white British individuals and females predominated among donors.

Of note for this clone: Its antigen is still unknown.

TCRdb's copy holds only in-frame clones and misses some; the assay was immunoSEQ multiplex PCR. The sample has over 90,000 clones, more than 85% seen once. The CDR3 extends over 14 amino acids. It was second doses at about 4 or about 12 weeks that were pooled. Source: peripheral blood, taken 28 days after the second AZD1222 dose. The rearrangement links TRBV12-2 to TRBJ1-1. TRBV12-2 has pseudogene status. The clonotype was recovered from an adult who received the AZD1222 COVID-19 vaccine. CDR3 coding DNA: TGTGCAAGTCGCTTAGGATACGGCAACACTGAAGCTTTCTTT. Residues: CASRLGYGNTEAFF.